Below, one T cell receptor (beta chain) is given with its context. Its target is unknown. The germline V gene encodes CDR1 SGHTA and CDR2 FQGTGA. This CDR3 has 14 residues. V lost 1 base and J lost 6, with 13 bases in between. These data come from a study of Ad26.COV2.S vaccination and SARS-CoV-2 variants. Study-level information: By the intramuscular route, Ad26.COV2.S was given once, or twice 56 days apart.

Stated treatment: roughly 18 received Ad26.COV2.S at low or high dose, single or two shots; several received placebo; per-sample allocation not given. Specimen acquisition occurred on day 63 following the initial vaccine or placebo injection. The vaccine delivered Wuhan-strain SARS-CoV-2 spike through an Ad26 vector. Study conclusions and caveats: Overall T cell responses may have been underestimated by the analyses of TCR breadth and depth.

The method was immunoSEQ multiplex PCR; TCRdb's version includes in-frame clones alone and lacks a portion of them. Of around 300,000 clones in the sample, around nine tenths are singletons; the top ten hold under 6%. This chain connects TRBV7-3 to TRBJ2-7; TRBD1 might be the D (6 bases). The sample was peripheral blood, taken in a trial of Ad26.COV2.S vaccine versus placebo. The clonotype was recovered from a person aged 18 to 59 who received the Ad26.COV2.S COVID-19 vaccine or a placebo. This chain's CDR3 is CASSLNPGVGEQYF. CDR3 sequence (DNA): TGTGCCAGCAGCTTAAACCCAGGGGTGGGCGAGCAGTACTTC.